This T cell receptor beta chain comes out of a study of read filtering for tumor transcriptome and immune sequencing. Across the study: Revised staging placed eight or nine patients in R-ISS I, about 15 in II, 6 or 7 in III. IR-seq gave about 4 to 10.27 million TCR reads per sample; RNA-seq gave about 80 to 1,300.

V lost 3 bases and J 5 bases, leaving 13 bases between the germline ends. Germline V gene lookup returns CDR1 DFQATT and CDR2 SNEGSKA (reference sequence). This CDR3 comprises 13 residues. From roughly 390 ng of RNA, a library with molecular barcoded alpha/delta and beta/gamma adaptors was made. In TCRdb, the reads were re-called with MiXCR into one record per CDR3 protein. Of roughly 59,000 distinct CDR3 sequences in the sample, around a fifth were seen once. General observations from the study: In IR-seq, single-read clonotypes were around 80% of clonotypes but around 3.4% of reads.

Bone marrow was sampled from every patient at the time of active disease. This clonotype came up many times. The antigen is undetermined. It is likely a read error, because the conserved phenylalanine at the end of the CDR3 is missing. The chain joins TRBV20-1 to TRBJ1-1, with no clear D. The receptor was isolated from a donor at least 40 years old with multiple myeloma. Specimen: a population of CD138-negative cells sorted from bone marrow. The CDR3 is CSASQPTATEAFL. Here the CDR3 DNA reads TGCAGTGCTAGTCAGCCAACTGCGACTGAAGCTTTCCTT.